The 9 T cell receptor beta chains below all came from one sample that was sequenced in a study of T cells in Graves' hyperthyroidism and ophthalmopathy. TCR beta CDR3 regions were amplified from RNA. First-round RT-PCR of the TCR CDR3 relied on the HTBI primer set. TCRdb redid the calling of the multiplex PCR reads with MiXCR, one entry per CDR3 protein. The table shows a few hundred thousand distinct CDR3 sequences, with about 20% occurring only once. The source material was blood. The receptors stem from a woman aged 70-85 years with Graves' ophthalmopathy.

The V gene is TRBV7-2, the J gene TRBJ1-2; TRBD1 is a possible D gene (6 bases). Germline values: CDR1 SGHTA, CDR2 FQGNSA. The CDR3 sequence is 14 residues long. V dropped 4 bases and J dropped 4 bases, with 13 bases sitting between them. The DNA of the CDR3 is TGTGCCAGCAGCTCGGACAGCGTCTTCTATGGCTACACCTTC. Translation: CASSSDSVFYGYTF.

This clonotype was detected many times. The chain joins TRBV2 to TRBJ2-7, with D perhaps TRBD1 (6 bases). The CDR3 is made up of 14 amino acids. Trimming cost V 5 bases and J 2 bases, with 13 bases left between them. Germline CDR1 and CDR2: SNHLY and FYNNEI. The CDR3 DNA reads TGTGCCAGCAGTCGGCAACAGGGTCCCTACGAGCAGTACTTC. Translating gives CASSRQQGPYEQYF.

This clonotype was seen a few times. The chain combines TRBV18 with TRBJ1-1; D might be TRBD1 (5 bases). V shed 3 bases and J shed 2 bases, with 13 bases lying between them. The CDR3 covers 15 residues. Per the germline V gene, CDR1 is KGHSH and CDR2 is LQKENI. CDR3 amino acids: CASSPTLGRNTEAFF. In nucleotides, the CDR3 is TGTGCCAGCTCACCGACTTTGGGACGCAACACTGAAGCTTTCTTT.

On this clonotype itself: Given a much more abundant clone one base away, this may be a read error. This is likely a read error, given that the CDR3 carries no conserved phenylalanine or tryptophan at its end. CDR3 sequence reads: CASSLATRHLNTEAFL. The CDR3 bases are TGTGCCAGCAGCTTAGCAACTCGGCATTTGAACACTGAAGCTTTCCTT. The chain carries TRBV11-2 and TRBJ1-1; D remains unclear. V was pared by 1 base and J by 0 bases, with 12 bases between. The CDR3 has 16 amino acids. Germline V CDR1 and CDR2: SGHAT, FQNNGV.

The J gene is TRBJ2-1, the V gene TRBV7-2; D is undetermined. The DNA end is more similar to TRBJ2-7, so the J call may be wrong. Germline CDR1 SGHTA, CDR2 FQGNSA. The CDR3 loop spans 14 amino acids. The CDR3 DNA sequence: TGTGCCAGCAGCGCCCCGTTGGCGTACAATGAGCAGTACTTC. Translating it yields CASSAPLAYNEQYF.

CDR3 coding DNA: TGCAGTGCTAGTAACAGGGGCCCTCAGCCCCAGCATTTT. Residues: CSASNRGPQPQHF. The rearrangement uses TRBV20-1 and TRBJ1-5, with 7 bases that match TRBD1. The CDR3 totals 13 residues. Germline CDR1 and CDR2: DFQATT and SNEGSKA (reference sequence). The trim removed 3 bases at V and 6 bases at J, leaving 5 bases unmatched.

Turning to this clonotype: This may arise from a read error, as a much more abundant clone is one base away. The genes are TRBV27 and TRBJ2-5; 8 positions match TRBD1. V was pared by 8 bases and J by 4 bases, with 12 bases of the junction left unmatched. Germline V gives CDR1 MNHEY, CDR2 SMNVEV (reference sequence). The CDR3 sequence is 15 residues long. CDR3 bases: TGTGCCAGCGGTCGGGACAGGAGACAAGGAGAGACCCAGTACTTC. It is translated as CASGRDRRQGETQYF.

This clonotype was counted only a few times. DNA for the CDR3: TGTGCCACCAGCAGACGGGACGTCCGAAAACTGTTTTTT. Residues: CATSRRDVRKLFF. The chain has TRBV15 and TRBJ1-4; D may be TRBD1 (5 bases). This CDR3 has 13 amino acids. V was clipped by 2 bases and J by 10 bases, with 11 bases between them. CDR1 is LNHNV and CDR2 is YYDKDF in the germline V gene (reference sequence).

This clonotype was detected many times. The genes are TRBV6-2 or TRBV6-3 and TRBJ1-3; D not resolved. V dropped 6 bases and J dropped 4 bases, with 16 bases sitting between them. Germline CDR1 is MNHEY and CDR2 is SVGEGT. The CDR3 has 15 amino acids. This chain's CDR3 is CASRLDGNSGNTIYF. The CDR3 nucleotides are TGTGCCAGCAGACTGGACGGGAACTCGGGAAACACCATATATTTT.